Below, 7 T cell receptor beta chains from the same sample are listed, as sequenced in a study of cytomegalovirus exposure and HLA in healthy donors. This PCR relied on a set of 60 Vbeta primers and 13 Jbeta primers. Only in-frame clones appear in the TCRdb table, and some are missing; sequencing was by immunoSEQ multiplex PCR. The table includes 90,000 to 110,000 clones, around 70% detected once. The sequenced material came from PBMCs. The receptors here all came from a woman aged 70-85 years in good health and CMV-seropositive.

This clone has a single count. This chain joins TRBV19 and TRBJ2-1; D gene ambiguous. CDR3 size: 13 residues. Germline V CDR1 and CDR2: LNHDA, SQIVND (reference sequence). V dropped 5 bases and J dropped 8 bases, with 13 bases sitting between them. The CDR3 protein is CASSLPPSDEQFF. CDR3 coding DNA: TGTGCCAGTAGTCTTCCCCCCTCCGATGAGCAGTTCTTC.

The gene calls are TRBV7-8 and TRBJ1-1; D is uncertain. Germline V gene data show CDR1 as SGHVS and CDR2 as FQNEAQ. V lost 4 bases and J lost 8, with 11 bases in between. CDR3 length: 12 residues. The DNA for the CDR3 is TGTGCCAGCAGCTCCGGGGTTCTGGAAGCTTTCTTT. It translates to CASSSGVLEAFF.

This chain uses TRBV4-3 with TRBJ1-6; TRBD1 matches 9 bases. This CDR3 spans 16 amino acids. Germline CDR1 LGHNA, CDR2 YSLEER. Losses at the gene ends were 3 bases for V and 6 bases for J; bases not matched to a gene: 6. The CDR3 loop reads CASSQRGQGSNSPLHF. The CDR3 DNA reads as TGCGCCAGCAGCCAGAGGGGACAGGGCTCTAATTCACCCCTCCACTTT.

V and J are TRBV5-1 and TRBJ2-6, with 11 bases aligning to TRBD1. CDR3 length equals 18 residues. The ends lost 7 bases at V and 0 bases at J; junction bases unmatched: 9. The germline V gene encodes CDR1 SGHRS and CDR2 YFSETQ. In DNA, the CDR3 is TGCGCCAGCGGGGGGACCGGGACAGGGGGCTCTGGGGCCAACGTCCTGACTTTC. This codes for CASGGTGTGGSGANVLTF.

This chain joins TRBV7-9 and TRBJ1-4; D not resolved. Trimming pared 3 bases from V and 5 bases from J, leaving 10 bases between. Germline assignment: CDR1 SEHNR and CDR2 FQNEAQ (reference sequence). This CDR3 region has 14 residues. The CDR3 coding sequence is TGTGCCAGCAGCTTGGCAGGAATAAATGAAAAACTGTTTTTT. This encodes CASSLAGINEKLFF.

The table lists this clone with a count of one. The CDR3 sequence is CASSSASGGAAAQYF. The CDR3, as DNA: TGTGCCAGCAGCTCCGCAAGCGGGGGGGCCGCCGCCCAGTACTTC. The chain has TRBV7-3 and TRBJ2-5; 10 positions agree with TRBD2. CDR1 is SGHTA and CDR2 is FQGTGA in the germline V gene. CDR3 size: 15 residues. The J segment lost 9 bases and the V segment lost 4 bases, leaving 11 bases of the junction unmatched.

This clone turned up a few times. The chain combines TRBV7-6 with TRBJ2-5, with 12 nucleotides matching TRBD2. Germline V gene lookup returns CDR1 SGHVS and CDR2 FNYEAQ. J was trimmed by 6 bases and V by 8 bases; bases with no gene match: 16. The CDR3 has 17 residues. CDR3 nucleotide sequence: TGTGCCAGCTACCCCTACCCCACTAGCGGGGGGTGGAAGACCCAGTACTTC. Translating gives CASYPYPTSGGWKTQYF.